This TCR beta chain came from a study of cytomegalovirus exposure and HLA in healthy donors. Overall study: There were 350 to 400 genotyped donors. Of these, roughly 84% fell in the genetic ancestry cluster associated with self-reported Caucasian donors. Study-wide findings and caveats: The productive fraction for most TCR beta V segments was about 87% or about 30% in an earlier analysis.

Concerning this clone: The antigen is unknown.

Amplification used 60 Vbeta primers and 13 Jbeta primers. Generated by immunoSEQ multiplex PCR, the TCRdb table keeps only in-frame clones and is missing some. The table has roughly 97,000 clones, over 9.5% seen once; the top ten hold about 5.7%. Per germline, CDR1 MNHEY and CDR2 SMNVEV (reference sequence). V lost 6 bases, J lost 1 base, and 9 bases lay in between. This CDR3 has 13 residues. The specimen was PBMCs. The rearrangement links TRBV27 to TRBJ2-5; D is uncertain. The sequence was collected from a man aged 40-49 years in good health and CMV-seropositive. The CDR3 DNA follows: TGTGCCAGCAGCCGCTATGCCCAAGAGACCCAGTACTTC. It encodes CASSRYAQETQYF.